This is a list of T cell receptor beta chains from one sample in a study of tumor and adjacent non-tumor tissue in lung cancer. TCRdb processed the multiplex PCR reads anew with MiXCR; each CDR3 protein has one entry. The table has over 110,000 distinct CDR3 sequences, around 61% seen once. Sample: lung tumor tissue. The receptor set was obtained from a man aged 55-75 years with small cell lung cancer. Both conserved end residues are part of each CDR3. Each record gives: V gene, D gene, clone size, J gene, CDR3 DNA, CDR3 protein. The D gene is left open where the match is weak. Clone size is shown for a subset of rows, as once, few, many or a class of expanded clone.

>TRBV5-5|.|.|TRBJ2-5
TGTGCCAGCAGAGGTCGTGAGACCCAGTACTTC
CASRGRETQYF
>TRBV5-4|.|once|TRBJ2-4
TGTGCCAGCTGCTTGCCGGGCCTGTCGGCCAAAGACATTCAGTACTTC
CASCLPGLSAKDIQYF
>TRBV23-1|TRBD1|few|TRBJ2-3
TGCGCCAGCAGTCAATCCCGACAGGGAAAGGATACGCAGTATTTT
CASSQSRQGKDTQYF
>TRBV6-6|.|.|TRBJ2-2
TGTGCCAGCAGTACCCCAGGAGTGTACACCGGGGAGCTGTTTTTT
CASSTPGVYTGELFF
>TRBV28|.|few|TRBJ1-1
TGTGCCACCAAGAATACGGGACGGATGAACACTGAAGCTTTCTTT
CATKNTGRMNTEAFF
>TRBV28|.|.|TRBJ1-2
TGTGCCAGCAGTTTGAGCAGGAACTATGGCTACACCTTC
CASSLSRNYGYTF
>TRBV29-1|TRBD1|.|TRBJ1-1
TGCAGCGTTGTGTCAGGGACAGACACTGAAGCTTTCTTT
CSVVSGTDTEAFF
>TRBV29-1|.|medium-sized|TRBJ2-5
TGCAGCGTTGTAGCCTCTAGGGCCCAAGAGACCCAGTACTTC
CSVVASRAQETQYF
>TRBV30|TRBD2|.|TRBJ2-1
TGTGCCTTCGGACTAGCGGGAGGGGAGCAGTTCTTC
CAFGLAGGEQFF
>TRBV20-1|TRBD2|.|TRBJ2-1
TGCAGTACATCCGGGACTAGTGGGGGCTCCTACTATGAGCAGTTCTTC
CSTSGTSGGSYYEQFF
>TRBV5-4|TRBD1|few|TRBJ1-1
TGTGCCAGCAGCTTCGACAGGGAGAGCGCTGAAGCTTTCTTT
CASSFDRESAEAFF
>TRBV11-1|.|.|TRBJ2-6
TGTGCGAGCAGTAAAACGGCGGGGTCTGGGGCCAACGTCCTGACTTTC
CASSKTAGSGANVLTF
>TRBV11-2|.|.|TRBJ2-3
TGTGCCAGCAGCTTCTTCGATAGGCAGTATTTT
CASSFFDRQYF
>TRBV20-1|.|.|TRBJ1-6
TGCACTGCTAGTAGGCAGGACTATAATTCACCCCTCCACTTT
CTASRQDYNSPLHF
>TRBV11-2|TRBD2|large|TRBJ2-1
TGTGCCAGCAGCTCCTCGGGACTAGCGGGATGGGGTGAGCAGTTCTTC
CASSSSGLAGWGEQFF
>TRBV6-6|.|.|TRBJ2-5
TGTGCCAGCAGCCGACATTACCCGGGTGCGACCCAATACTTC
CASSRHYPGATQYF
>TRBV6-6|.|.|TRBJ2-1
TGTGCCGGCAGTTACAGAGGGGACAATGAGCAGTTCTTC
CAGSYRGDNEQFF
>TRBV6-1|.|.|TRBJ1-2
TGTATCAGCAGTGTACGGACTGATTATGGCTACACCTTC
CISSVRTDYGYTF
>TRBV5-1|.|.|TRBJ1-2
TGCACCAGCAGCTTGAGGGAAGGCTACACCTTC
CTSSLREGYTF
>TRBV20-1|.|.|TRBJ1-2
TGCAGTGCTAGCGGGGTCAAGTATGGCCACACCTTC
CSASGVKYGHTF
>TRBV5-5|.|few|TRBJ1-1
TGTGCCAGCAGCTTCGGGAGGAACACTGAAGCTTTCTTT
CASSFGRNTEAFF
>TRBV6-5|.|.|TRBJ2-1
TGTACCAGCAGTCGGACACGGACCATCAATGAGCAGTTCTTC
CTSSRTRTINEQFF
>TRBV29-1|.|.|TRBJ2-1
TGCAGCGTTGATAGGGTCGGGCCTCGGTTCTTC
CSVDRVGPRFF
>TRBV10-3|.|few|TRBJ1-2
TGTGCCATCAGTGAGTCGCCCGGGAGGGGGGGCTACACCTTC
CAISESPGRGGYTF
>TRBV28|TRBD2|few|TRBJ2-1
TGTGCCAGCAGTTCTAGCGGGATAGTATACAATGAGCAGTTCTTC
CASSSSGIVYNEQFF
>TRBV18|.|.|TRBJ2-3
TGTGCCAGCTCGGAGAGGAGGGATACGCAGTATTTT
CASSERRDTQYF